The 31 T cell receptor beta chains given below trace back to one sample, sequenced in a study of T cells in Graves' hyperthyroidism and ophthalmopathy. The TCR beta CDR3 regions underwent amplification using RNA transcripts as the source. In the first-round RT-PCR of the TCR CDR3, the HTBI primer set was used. TCRdb reprocessed the multiplex PCR reads via MiXCR and lists one record per CDR3 protein. Of approximately 610,000 distinct CDR3 sequences in the sample, roughly 15% were seen once. The sample was blood. Every receptor here comes from a woman aged 40 to 55 with Graves' ophthalmopathy.

This clonotype has ten or more counts. This sequence joins TRBV28 and TRBJ1-2; 11 nucleotides align to TRBD1. The CDR3 totals 16 residues. Germline V gives CDR1 MDHEN, CDR2 SYDVKM. J was trimmed by 4 bases and V by 5 bases; bases with no gene match: 9. The CDR3 here is CASSPWTGGGLYGYTF. The DNA for the CDR3 is TGTGCCAGCAGTCCTTGGACAGGGGGCGGCCTCTATGGCTACACCTTC.

This clonotype came up many times. The rearrangement links TRBV14 to TRBJ2-7; D perhaps matches TRBD1 (5 bases). This CDR3 is 14 amino acids long. Germline values: CDR1 SGHDN, CDR2 FVKESK. Trimming left V 6 bases short and J 2 bases short, with 14 bases between. The CDR3 DNA reads TGTGCCAGCAGTCCCCAGGGCCGCGCCTACGAGCAGTACTTC. This sequence encodes CASSPQGRAYEQYF.

In this sample, this clonotype turned up a few times. This chain joins TRBV5-1 and TRBJ2-2; 13 nucleotides match TRBD2. CDR1 is SGHRS and CDR2 is YFSETQ in the germline V gene. The trim removed 4 bases at V and 6 bases at J, leaving 9 bases unmatched. CDR3 size: 17 residues. The CDR3 bases are TGCGCCAGCAGCCCCCAACTAGCGGGAGGGTCACCCGGGGAGCTGTTTTTT. Amino acid sequence: CASSPQLAGGSPGELFF.

This clonotype was recorded at least ten times. The V gene is TRBV6-5, the J gene TRBJ2-7, with D perhaps TRBD1 or TRBD2 (5 bases each). The V end was cut by 4 bases, the J end by 3 bases, with 13 bases between. CDR3 length: 14 residues. Germline V gene sequence: CDR1 MNHEY, CDR2 SVGAGI. CDR3 loop: CASSFQGERYEQYF. The CDR3 region has the DNA TGTGCCAGCAGTTTTCAGGGAGAGCGCTACGAGCAGTACTTC.

This clonotype was detected many times. V gene TRBV11-2 combines with J gene TRBJ2-7; 9 bases are a match to TRBD2. CDR3 length equals 18 residues. Trimming took 4 bases from V and 3 from J; bases not matched to a gene: 16. The germline V gene has CDR1 SGHAT and CDR2 FQNNGV. CDR3 sequence: CASSSVGRVAGGYYEQYF. The CDR3 nucleotides are TGTGCCAGCAGCTCCGTCGGGCGGGTGGCGGGAGGGTACTACGAGCAGTACTTC. The full variable domain, rest sourced from reference TRBV11-2 and TRBJ2-7, is EAGVAQSPRYKIIEKRQSVAFWCNPISGHATLYWYQQILGQGPKLLIQFQNNGVVDDSQLPKDRFSAERLKGVDSTLKIQPAKLEDSAVYLCASSSVGRVAGGYYEQYFGPGTRLTVT.

J is TRBJ2-3 and V is TRBV29-1, with D possibly TRBD1 on 6 matching bases. The CDR3 covers 13 residues. Trimming cost V 7 bases and J 2 bases, with 13 bases left between them. CDR1 and CDR2 (germline): SQVTM, ANQGSEA. The CDR3 DNA is TGCAGCGAGGAGGACAGCCACACAGATACGCAGTATTTT. Its protein product is CSEEDSHTDTQYF.

This clonotype was seen many times. The chain recombines TRBV19 with TRBJ1-1; D is undetermined. V gave up 3 bases and J gave up 5 bases, with 10 bases separating them. The CDR3 has 13 amino acids. From germline, CDR1 is LNHDA and CDR2 SQIVND (reference sequence). The CDR3 bases are TGTGCCAGTAGTATCCTTCCGACAACTGAAGCTTTCTTT. It encodes CASSILPTTEAFF. The entire variable domain, with the rest obtained from reference TRBV19 and TRBJ1-1, is as follows: DGGITQSPKYLFRKEGQNVTLSCEQNLNHDAMYWYRQDPGQGLRLIYYSQIVNDFQKGDIAEGYSVSREKKESFPLTVTSAQKNPTAFYLCASSILPTTEAFFGQGTRLTVV.

The chain carries TRBV20-1 and TRBJ1-1; possible D gene TRBD1, 5 bases. V was trimmed by 0 bases and J by 10 bases, leaving 15 bases between them. Germline CDR1 and CDR2: DFQATT and SNEGSKA (reference sequence). This CDR3 contains 13 residues. The CDR3 protein is CSARDPNWRGAFF. In DNA form, the CDR3 reads TGCAGTGCTAGAGACCCGAATTGGAGGGGAGCTTTCTTT.

This clonotype turned up a few times. The chain couples TRBV20-1 to TRBJ2-4; D is unclear. This CDR3 comprises 13 residues. Germline assignment: CDR1 DFQATT and CDR2 SNEGSKA (reference sequence). Trimming removed 8 bases from V and 0 bases from J, with 11 bases in between. CDR3 bases: TGCAGTCCACTACATCTAGCCAAAAACATTCAGTACTTC. Translated: CSPLHLAKNIQYF.

This clonotype was seen repeatedly, ten times or more. This chain joins TRBV11-2 and TRBJ2-5, with D possibly matching TRBD2 (5 bases). The length of the CDR3 is 14 residues. Trimming removed 5 bases from V and 2 bases from J, with 12 bases in between. Germline CDR1 is SGHAT and CDR2 is FQNNGV. In nucleotides, the CDR3 is TGTGCCAGCAGCCCCCGGACTGGACAAGAGACCCAGTACTTC. Residues: CASSPRTGQETQYF.

V gene TRBV6-1 combines with J gene TRBJ2-7; 9 bases line up with TRBD2. Germline loops: CDR1 MNHNS, CDR2 SASEGT. CDR3 size: 15 residues. The V and J ends lost 7 bases and 2 bases, in that order; junction bases with no gene match: 9. Written as DNA, the CDR3 is TGTGCCAGCACCACGGGGCTAGCGGGAACCTACGAGCAGTACTTC. Its translation is CASTTGLAGTYEQYF.

This clonotype was recorded at least ten times. The V gene is TRBV27, the J gene TRBJ2-5; possibly TRBD1 or TRBD2 for D (5 bases each). Trimming stripped 6 bases from V and 2 bases from J, with 13 bases between. The CDR3 runs to 14 residues. Germline CDR1 is MNHEY and CDR2 is SMNVEV (reference sequence). In nucleotides, the CDR3 is TGTGCCAGCAGCTTTAGCTGGGGGCAAGAGACCCAGTACTTC. Protein sequence: CASSFSWGQETQYF.

There are a few counts of this clonotype. The V call is TRBV4-3, the J call TRBJ2-7, with 10 bases aligning to TRBD2. J lost 3 bases, V lost 6 bases, and 8 bases had no gene match. The germline V gene encodes CDR1 LGHNA and CDR2 YSLEER. The CDR3 length is 15 residues. The DNA for the CDR3 is TGCGCCAGCAGTCTAGCGGGAGAACCATTCTACGAGCAGTACTTC. Residues: CASSLAGEPFYEQYF.

This clonotype was picked up many times. V gene TRBV2 combines with J gene TRBJ2-2, with no clear D. This CDR3 has 13 residues. Trimming left V 7 bases short and J 2 bases short, with 8 bases between. Germline V CDR1 and CDR2: SNHLY, FYNNEI. CDR3 loop: CASTRLNTGELFF. The CDR3 DNA sequence: TGTGCCAGCACCCGACTCAACACCGGGGAGCTGTTTTTT.

This clonotype occurred many times. The V gene is TRBV2, the J gene TRBJ2-5; D unresolved. Trimming cost V 4 bases and J 5 bases, with 14 bases left between them. This CDR3 is built from 14 residues. From germline, CDR1 is SNHLY and CDR2 FYNNEI. CDR3 DNA: TGTGCCAGCAGTGGGCAAGTCGTAGGGGAGACCCAGTACTTC. Encoded protein: CASSGQVVGETQYF.

This clonotype appeared many times. The chain has TRBV28 and TRBJ2-7; D is possibly TRBD2 (6 bases). The V end was cut by 7 bases, the J end by 3 bases, with 16 bases between. This CDR3 contains 14 residues. Germline assignment: CDR1 MDHEN and CDR2 SYDVKM. The CDR3 protein is CASTASARIYEQYF. CDR3 DNA sequence: TGTGCCAGCACCGCTAGCGCCCGAATCTACGAGCAGTACTTC.

This clonotype was detected ten times or more. The chain is built from TRBV28 and TRBJ2-7, with 10 bases aligning to TRBD1. Germline V gene data show CDR1 as MDHEN and CDR2 as SYDVKM. After removal of 6 bases from V and 6 bases from J, the junction contained 17 bases not matched to a gene. The CDR3 contains 17 residues. CDR3 in DNA: TGTGCCAGCAGCCCCACCGGGACAGGGGTATCGTCCGGCGAGCAGTACTTC. Translated, it gives CASSPTGTGVSSGEQYF.

V is TRBV5-1 and J is TRBJ2-7, with 10 bases fitting TRBD2. V shed 2 bases and J 5 bases; nucleotides not matched to a gene: 10. The CDR3 runs 16 residues. Germline-derived CDR1 and CDR2 are SGHRS and YFSETQ. The CDR3 coding sequence is TGCGCCAGCAGCTTCGTCCCTAGCGGGAGTTCCAACGAGCAGTACTTC. Translation: CASSFVPSGSSNEQYF.

This rearrangement joins TRBV20-1 to TRBJ1-2; no clear D gene. CDR1 and CDR2 from the germline V gene are DFQATT and SNEGSKA (reference sequence). CDR3 length: 14 amino acids. Trimming took off 3 bases at V and 0 bases at J, with 11 bases between the two ends. CDR3 nucleotide sequence: TGCAGTGCTAGCCCCTTCAGCACTAACTATGGCTACACCTTC. Translating it yields CSASPFSTNYGYTF.

The genes are TRBV20-1 and TRBJ2-7; 12 nucleotides line up with TRBD2. J was trimmed by 2 bases and V by 6 bases; bases with no gene match: 8. The CDR3 spans 15 residues. CDR1 DFQATT and CDR2 SNEGSKA come from the germline V gene (reference sequence). CDR3 sequence: CSAPTSGRGTYEQYF. CDR3 DNA sequence: TGCAGTGCCCCGACTAGCGGGAGAGGAACCTACGAGCAGTACTTC.

This clonotype has at least ten counts. The chain couples TRBV2 to TRBJ1-5; D ambiguous. This CDR3 is built from 14 residues. The V end lost 4 bases, the J end lost 0 bases, and 7 bases lay between the germline ends. The V gene's germline CDR1 is SNHLY and CDR2 FYNNEI. CDR3 coding DNA: TGTGCCAGCAGTGGCTGGAATAGCAATCAGCCCCAGCATTTT. Protein: CASSGWNSNQPQHF. Using reference TRBV2 and TRBJ1-5 for the parts outside the CDR3, the full variable domain is EPEVTQTPSHQVTQMGQEVILRCVPISNHLYFYWYRQILGQKVEFLVSFYNNEISEKSEIFDDQFSVERPDGSNFTLKIRSTKLEDSAMYFCASSGWNSNQPQHFGDGTRLSIL.

This clonotype appeared many times. The genes are TRBV11-2 and TRBJ1-1; TRBD1 agrees at 8 bases. Germline CDR1 and CDR2: SGHAT and FQNNGV. V shed 5 bases, J shed 0 bases, and the junction held 11 bases outside the gene matches. This CDR3 region has 17 residues. The CDR3 DNA reads as TGTGCCAGCAGCACTTACAGGGGGATAAGGATGAACACTGAAGCTTTCTTT. Its protein is CASSTYRGIRMNTEAFF.

This clonotype was found many times. CDR3 in amino acids: CASSLATGAAFF. CDR3 sequence (DNA): TGCGCCAGCAGCTTGGCCACAGGGGCGGCTTTCTTT. V gene TRBV5-1 combines with J gene TRBJ1-1; TRBD1 matches 7 bases. This CDR3 has 12 amino acids. V trimming: 0 bases; J trimming: 11 bases; junction bases outside the gene matches: 4. Germline V gives CDR1 SGHRS, CDR2 YFSETQ.

At least ten counts were recorded for this clonotype. V usage is TRBV7-9 and J usage is TRBJ1-5, with D uncertain. This CDR3 is 15 amino acids long. The germline gives CDR1 SEHNR, CDR2 FQNEAQ (reference sequence). The V end was cut by 3 bases, the J end by 5 bases, with 14 bases between. The CDR3 nucleotides are TGTGCCAGCAGCTTTGGCGGGAGGACGGATCAGCCCCAGCATTTT. Its protein product is CASSFGGRTDQPQHF.

This clonotype was found many times. The V and J genes are TRBV6-5 and TRBJ1-1; weak D call: TRBD1 (5 bases). The germline gives CDR1 MNHEY, CDR2 SVGAGI. The CDR3 consists of 14 residues. The V gene lost 7 bases and the J gene lost 0 bases, with 12 bases spanning the gap. CDR3 sequence (DNA): TGTGCCAGCAATCCAGGGTCCTTGAACACTGAAGCTTTCTTT. Translation: CASNPGSLNTEAFF.

This chain connects TRBV7-2 to TRBJ1-3; D unresolved. Trimming took off 6 bases at V and 0 bases at J, with 12 bases between the two ends. The CDR3 runs to 15 residues. Germline V gene data show CDR1 as SGHTA and CDR2 as FQGNSA. The CDR3 DNA is TGTGCCAGCAGTCCCGACGCCAGCTCTGGAAACACCATATATTTT. Translation gives CASSPDASSGNTIYF.

This clonotype was recorded at least ten times. The CDR3 sequence: CASSELWRETYEQYF. The DNA for the CDR3 is TGTGCCAGCAGTGAACTCTGGCGGGAAACCTACGAGCAGTACTTC. The chain recombines TRBV6-1 with TRBJ2-7; maybe TRBD2 (6 bases). The germline gives CDR1 MNHNS, CDR2 SASEGT. CDR3 length: 15 residues. Trimming stripped 2 bases from V and 2 bases from J, with 13 bases between.

A few counts support this clonotype. The rearrangement joins TRBV28 to TRBJ2-5, with D hard to call. CDR1 is MDHEN and CDR2 is SYDVKM in the germline V gene. Trimming stripped 3 bases from V and 3 bases from J, with 14 bases between. The CDR3 is 15 residues long. For the CDR3, the DNA is TGTGCCAGCAGTTTCCGATCCATTCTTAAAGAGACCCAGTACTTC. It specifies CASSFRSILKETQYF.

This clonotype was recorded many times. The chain carries TRBV6-2 or TRBV6-3 and TRBJ1-1, with D possibly matching TRBD1 (5 bases). V lost 6 bases, J lost 10 bases, and 12 bases lay in between. The CDR3 runs 11 residues. Germline V gene sequence: CDR1 MNHEY, CDR2 SVGEGT. For the CDR3, the DNA is TGTGCCAGCAGCATAGGCGGGGCAGCTTTCTTT. Protein sequence: CASSIGGAAFF.

This clonotype was counted once. The V gene is TRBV12-3 or TRBV12-4, the J gene TRBJ2-6, with D hard to call. The V end was cut by 6 bases, the J end by 0 bases, with 12 bases between. This CDR3 spans 16 amino acids. CDR3 amino acids: CASRPPQDSGANVLTF. The CDR3 nucleotides read TGTGCCAGCAGGCCCCCGCAGGACTCTGGGGCCAACGTCCTGACTTTC.

This clonotype came up many times. J is TRBJ1-5 and V is TRBV30; D is possibly TRBD1 (5 bases). CDR1 and CDR2 (germline): GTSNPN, SVGIG (reference sequence). V lost 2 bases and J lost 2, with 10 bases in between. This CDR3 has 14 residues. The DNA of the CDR3 is TGTGCCTGGAGTACGCAGGGCGGCAATCAGCCCCAGCATTTT. It codes for CAWSTQGGNQPQHF.